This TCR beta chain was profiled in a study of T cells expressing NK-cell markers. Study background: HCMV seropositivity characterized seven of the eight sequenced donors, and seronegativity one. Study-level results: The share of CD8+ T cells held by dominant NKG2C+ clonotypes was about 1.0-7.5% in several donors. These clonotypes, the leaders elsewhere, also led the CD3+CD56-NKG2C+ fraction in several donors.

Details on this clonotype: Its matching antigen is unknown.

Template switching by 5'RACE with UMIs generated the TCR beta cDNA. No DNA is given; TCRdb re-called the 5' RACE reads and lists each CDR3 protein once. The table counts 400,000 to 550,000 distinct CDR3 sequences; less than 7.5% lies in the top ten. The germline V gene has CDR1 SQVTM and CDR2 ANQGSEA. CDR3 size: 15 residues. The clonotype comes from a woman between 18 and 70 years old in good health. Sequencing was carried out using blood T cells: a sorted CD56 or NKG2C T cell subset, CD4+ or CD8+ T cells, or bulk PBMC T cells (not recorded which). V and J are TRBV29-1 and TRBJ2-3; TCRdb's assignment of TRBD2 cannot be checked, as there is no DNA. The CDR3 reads CSVETSGGATDTQYF.